These 9 T cell receptor beta chains came from one sample sequenced in a study of blood T cell repertoires in COVID-19. The assay was immunoSEQ multiplex PCR, and TCRdb's table has in-frame clones only and misses some. The sample records some 150,000 clones, more than 70% being singletons. The sample consisted of peripheral blood. These receptors came from a middle-aged man with active or convalescent COVID-19.

This chain joins TRBV24-1 and TRBJ1-1; D ambiguous. The germline gives CDR1 KGHDR, CDR2 SFDVKD. There are 13 residues in the CDR3. V shed 3 bases and J shed 4 bases, with 8 bases lying between them. The CDR3 spells CATSDNSATEAFF. CDR3 nucleotides: TGTGCCACCAGTGATAACTCCGCCACTGAAGCTTTCTTT.

Only a few counts were recorded for this clone. The chain uses TRBV7-2 and TRBJ2-4, with D perhaps matching TRBD2 (5 bases). CDR3 length equals 15 residues. Germline V gene data show CDR1 as SGHTA and CDR2 as FQGNSA. Trimming cost V 1 base and J 2 bases, with 9 bases left between them. CDR3 residues: CASSLGSGTKNIQYF. The CDR3 DNA reads as TGTGCCAGCAGCTTAGGTTCGGGAACCAAAAACATTCAGTACTTC.

The chain combines TRBV27 with TRBJ2-1, with D perhaps TRBD2 (5 bases). The CDR3 runs to 16 residues. V was clipped by 0 bases and J by 3 bases, with 12 bases between them. Germline V gives CDR1 MNHEY, CDR2 SMNVEV (reference sequence). For the CDR3, the DNA is TGTGCCAGCAGTTTATCAAGGAGGAAGTACTACAATGAGCAGTTCTTC. Its translation is CASSLSRRKYYNEQFF.

The chain uses TRBV4-1 and TRBJ2-1; 9 bases match TRBD2. V was pared by 1 base and J by 0 bases, with 1 base of the junction left unmatched. In germline, CDR1 is MGHRA, CDR2 YSYEKL. The CDR3 covers 16 residues. The CDR3 loop is CASSQASGVSYNEQFF. The CDR3 DNA is TGCGCCAGCAGCCAAGCTAGCGGGGTCTCCTACAATGAGCAGTTCTTC.

As to this clone: The germline gene is not matched at one end of the junction; a read error may be the cause. The chain links TRBV7-8 to TRBJ2-1; TRBD2 agrees at 14 bases. Germline CDR1 SGHVS, CDR2 FQNEAQ. The CDR3 has 16 residues. This chain's CDR3 is CASSYGTSGSYSEQFF. The CDR3 nucleotides read TGTGCCAGCAGCTACGGGACTAGCGGGAGCTACAGTGAGCAGTTCTTC.

This sequence joins TRBV19 and TRBJ1-5; the D is unclear. Germline V gene sequence: CDR1 LNHDA, CDR2 SQIVND (reference sequence). Trimming took 5 bases from V and 9 from J, leaving 17 bases between them. The CDR3 totals 14 residues. CDR3 protein: CASSATGSKWPQHF. The DNA for the CDR3 is TGTGCCAGTAGTGCAACGGGATCCAAGTGGCCCCAGCATTTT.

The chain uses TRBV24-1 and TRBJ1-5, with a possible D match to TRBD1 (5 bases). Trimming stripped 4 bases from V and 4 bases from J, with 10 bases between. CDR1 and CDR2 from the germline V gene are KGHDR and SFDVKD. The CDR3 runs 14 residues. In DNA form, the CDR3 reads TGTGCCACCAGTGACCCGACAGAAAATCAGCCCCAGCATTTT. Protein: CATSDPTENQPQHF.

The chain couples TRBV6-5 to TRBJ1-2; D not resolved. Germline CDR1 is MNHEY and CDR2 is SVGAGI. The CDR3 runs 12 residues. Trimming stripped 8 bases from V and 2 bases from J, with 9 bases between. This chain's CDR3 is CASVGNNYGYTF. In nucleotides, the CDR3 is TGTGCCAGCGTCGGGAACAACTATGGCTACACCTTC.

The chain combines TRBV4-1 with TRBJ2-7; 9 positions agree with TRBD2. This CDR3 region has 17 residues. The trim removed 3 bases at V and 1 base at J, leaving 10 bases unmatched. CDR1 and CDR2 (germline): MGHRA, YSYEKL. The chain's CDR3 is CASSQRPRTSESYEQYF. In nucleotides, the CDR3 is TGCGCCAGCAGCCAGAGACCGAGGACTAGCGAATCCTACGAGCAGTACTTC.